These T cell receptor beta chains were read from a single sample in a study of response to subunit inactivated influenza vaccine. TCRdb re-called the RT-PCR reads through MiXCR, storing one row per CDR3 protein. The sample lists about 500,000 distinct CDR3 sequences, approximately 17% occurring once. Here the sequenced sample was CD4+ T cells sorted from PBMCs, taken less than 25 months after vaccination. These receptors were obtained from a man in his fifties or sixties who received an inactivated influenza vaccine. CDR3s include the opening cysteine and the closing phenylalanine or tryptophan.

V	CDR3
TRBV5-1	CASSPGVIYNEQFF
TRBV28	CASSLGNDPNQPQHF
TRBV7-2	CASSQPEYRTGYGYTF
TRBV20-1	CSASTALVNTEAFF
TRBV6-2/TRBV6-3	CASSYFQGEGGHYEQFF
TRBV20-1	CSASPGTGRTEAFF
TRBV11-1	CASRHRDRQVNAYNEQFF
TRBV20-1	CSADTTDTQYF
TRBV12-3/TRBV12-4	CASSPAWGTEERTDTQYF
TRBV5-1	CASRSDRVQETQYF
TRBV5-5	CASSAGRAYGYTF
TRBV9	CASSTGLDSNTQYF
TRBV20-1	CSARVVSVYEQYF
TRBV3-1	CASSGTSGVPNEQFF
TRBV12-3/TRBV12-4	CASSFGREIQPQHF
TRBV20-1	CSARGGAGDTGELFF
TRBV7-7	CASSRTGAQETQYF
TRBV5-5	CASSLTDSYTGELFF
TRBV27	CASSHSSGTQYF
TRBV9	CASSVAPEFQETQYF
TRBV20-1	CSARGTTSYNSPLHF
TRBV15	CATSRDGTSGYTDTQYF
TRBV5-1	CASSLGQTLAKNIQYF
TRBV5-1	CASSLEEEQFF
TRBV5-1	CASSLALFDEQFF
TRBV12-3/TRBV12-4	CASSRTGLRTDTQYF
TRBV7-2	CASSSGIYGYTF
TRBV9	CASSVAEVPRWGLGSYNEQFF
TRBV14	CASSRFPPRAGGPSGELFF
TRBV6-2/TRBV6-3	CASSYANRLLSGANVLTF